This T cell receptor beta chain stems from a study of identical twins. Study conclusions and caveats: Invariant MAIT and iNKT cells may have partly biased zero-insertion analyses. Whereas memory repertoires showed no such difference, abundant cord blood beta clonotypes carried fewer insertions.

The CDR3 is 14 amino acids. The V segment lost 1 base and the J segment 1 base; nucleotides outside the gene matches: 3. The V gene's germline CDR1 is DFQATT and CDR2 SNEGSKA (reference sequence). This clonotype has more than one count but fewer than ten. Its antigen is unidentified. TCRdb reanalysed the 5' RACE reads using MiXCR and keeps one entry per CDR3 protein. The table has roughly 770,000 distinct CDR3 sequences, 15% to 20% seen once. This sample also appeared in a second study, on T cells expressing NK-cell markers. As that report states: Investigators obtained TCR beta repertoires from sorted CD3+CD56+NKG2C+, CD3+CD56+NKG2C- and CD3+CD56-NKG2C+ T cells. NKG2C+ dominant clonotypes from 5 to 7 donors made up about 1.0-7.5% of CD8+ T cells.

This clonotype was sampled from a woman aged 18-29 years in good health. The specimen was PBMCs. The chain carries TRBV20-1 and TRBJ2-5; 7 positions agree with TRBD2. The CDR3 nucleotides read TGCAGTGCTAGAGCCTGGGAGGGCCAAGAGACCCAGTACTTC. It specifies CSARAWEGQETQYF.